Shown below are 18 T cell receptor beta chains from a single sample sequenced in a study of T cell repertoires in cytomegalovirus infection. TCRdb re-derived calls from the reads in MiXCR, one entry per CDR3 protein. The profile shows more than 350,000 distinct CDR3 sequences, 25% to 40% of them singletons. Sequencing was carried out using PBMCs. The receptors were gathered from a human donor in good health (CMV status not recorded). Some clones in this sample may be carry-over from other donors' samples.

There are many counts of this clonotype. The rearrangement uses TRBV7-2 and TRBJ1-5, with D hard to call. Looked up from germline, CDR1 is SGHTA and CDR2 is FQGNSA. The CDR3 extends over 15 amino acids. Trimming shortened V by 1 base and J by 1 base, and 8 bases separated the two germline ends. CDR3 region: CASSLVRVSNQPQHF. The CDR3 region has the DNA TGTGCCAGCAGCTTAGTTAGGGTGAGCAATCAGCCCCAGCATTTT.

The V gene is TRBV20-1, the J gene TRBJ2-1; the match to TRBD2 covers 14 bases. Germline CDR1 DFQATT, CDR2 SNEGSKA (reference sequence). The CDR3 loop spans 15 amino acids. The ends lost 1 base at V and 7 bases at J; junction bases unmatched: 3. This CDR3 is CSARGLAGGKNEQFF. Here the CDR3 DNA reads TGCAGTGCTAGAGGACTAGCGGGGGGGAAAAATGAGCAGTTCTTC.

J is TRBJ1-1 and V is TRBV27; D unresolved. The V gene lost 3 bases and the J gene lost 1 base, with 9 bases spanning the gap. Germline-derived CDR1 and CDR2 are MNHEY and SMNVEV (reference sequence). This CDR3 comprises 14 residues. In DNA form, the CDR3 reads TGTGCCAGCAGTTTGGGCAGGTGGAACACTGAAGCTTTCTTT. The encoded protein is CASSLGRWNTEAFF.

The V and J genes are TRBV10-3 and TRBJ1-1; D possibly corresponds to TRBD1 (5 bases). V dropped 6 bases and J dropped 1 base, with 9 bases sitting between them. Germline CDR1 and CDR2: ENHRY and SYGVKD. The CDR3 runs 13 residues. In DNA, the CDR3 is TGTGCCATCAGCCGGGACCCGAACACTGAAGCTTTCTTT. Protein sequence: CAISRDPNTEAFF.

This clonotype was seen many times. This chain connects TRBV12-3 or TRBV12-4 to TRBJ1-2, with D perhaps TRBD1 (5 bases). Trimming took 0 bases from V and 5 from J, leaving 19 bases between them. The CDR3 has 17 amino acids. The CDR3 nucleotides read TGTGCCAGCAGTTTAGCCCCCGGGGGAGGAGGCATTTATGGCTACACCTTC. It yields the protein CASSLAPGGGGIYGYTF.

This clonotype has a count of ten or more. V usage is TRBV4-2 and J usage is TRBJ2-4, with D hard to call. This CDR3 comprises 17 residues. Trimming removed 3 bases at V and 0 bases at J, with 15 bases between. From germline, CDR1 is LGHNA and CDR2 YNFKEQ. Here the CDR3 reads CASSQSTGPSAKNIQYF. The DNA of the CDR3 is TGTGCCAGCAGCCAGAGTACGGGTCCCTCAGCCAAAAACATTCAGTACTTC.

With regard to this clonotype: This sequence may be a read error, since a much larger clone differs from it by one base. The chain carries TRBV7-2 and TRBJ1-1; D unclear. Germline CDR1 reads SGHTA; CDR2 reads FQGNSA. This CDR3 comprises 11 residues. V lost 5 bases and J lost 6, with 7 bases in between. Written as DNA, the CDR3 is TGTGCCAGCAGCCTGGCGCCTGAAGCTTTCTTT. The encoded protein is CASSLAPEAFF.

The DNA of the CDR3 is TGTGCCAGCAGCTTCAGGGACAGACCTCTACTAGTGGGCGAGCAGTACTTC. Residues: CASSFRDRPLLVGEQYF. V and J are TRBV5-5 and TRBJ2-7; 7 positions agree with TRBD1. The junction had 17 bases not matched to a gene; V was cut back by 2 bases and J by 6 bases. CDR3 length: 17 residues. The germline V gene has CDR1 SGHKS and CDR2 YYEKEE (reference sequence).

The chain combines TRBV11-1 with TRBJ2-1; 9 bases are a match to TRBD2. Germline V gene lookup returns CDR1 SGHAT and CDR2 FQDESV (reference sequence). With V trimmed by 3 bases and J by 0 bases, 12 bases remained unmatched. The CDR3 loop spans 19 amino acids. CDR3 residues: CASSLGLALAGYSYNEQFF. The CDR3 DNA reads as TGTGCCAGCAGCTTGGGCCTAGCCCTAGCGGGATACTCCTACAATGAGCAGTTCTTC.

This clonotype was seen a few times. This rearrangement joins TRBV20-1 to TRBJ2-3, with D perhaps matching TRBD1 (7 bases). CDR3 length equals 13 residues. The V gene's germline CDR1 is DFQATT and CDR2 SNEGSKA (reference sequence). Trimming took 4 bases from V and 11 from J, leaving 19 bases between them. The CDR3 is CSAIYQRGDRQYF. The CDR3 nucleotides read TGCAGTGCTATATATCAAAGGGGGGACAGGCAGTATTTT.

The chain uses TRBV7-9 and TRBJ2-5, with 7 positions matching TRBD2. Germline CDR1 and CDR2: SEHNR and FQNEAQ (reference sequence). The V and J ends lost 6 bases and 4 bases, in that order; junction bases with no gene match: 8. The CDR3 loop spans 14 amino acids. CDR3 protein: CASSLLARAETQYF. CDR3 DNA: TGTGCCAGCAGTTTACTAGCGCGCGCAGAGACCCAGTACTTC. Full variable domain (missing parts from reference TRBV7-9 and TRBJ2-5): DTGVSQNPRHKITKRGQNVTFRCDPISEHNRLYWYRQTLGQGPEFLTYFQNEAQLEKSRLLSDRFSAERPKGSFSTLEIQRTEQGDSAMYLCASSLLARAETQYFGPGTRLLVL.

About this clonotype: An end of the junction does not agree with germline; a read error may underlie this. The chain couples TRBV7-2 to TRBJ2-7; D unclear. The V gene's germline CDR1 is SGHTA and CDR2 FQGNSA. The CDR3 is 11 residues long. CDR3 nucleotide sequence: TGTGACAGCAGCTCAGCCTACGAGCAGTACTTC. It codes for CDSSSAYEQYF.

There are a few counts of this clonotype. The chain uses TRBV7-9 and TRBJ1-2, with D possibly matching TRBD1 (5 bases). From germline, CDR1 is SEHNR and CDR2 FQNEAQ (reference sequence). This CDR3 has 14 amino acids. V was trimmed by 3 bases and J by 0 bases, leaving 8 bases between them. For the CDR3, the DNA is TGTGCCAGCAGCTTGGGGACCTCTAACTATGGCTACACCTTC. Translation gives CASSLGTSNYGYTF.

This clonotype appeared a few times. The gene calls are TRBV20-1 and TRBJ1-1, with unresolved D. CDR3 length equals 15 residues. Germline lookup yields CDR1 DFQATT and CDR2 SNEGSKA (reference sequence). V lost 8 bases, J lost 0 bases, and 19 bases lay in between. CDR3 amino acids: CSSTPLATMNTEAFF. CDR3 bases: TGCAGTTCAACCCCGTTAGCGACAATGAACACTGAAGCTTTCTTT.

The J gene is TRBJ2-2, the V gene TRBV5-6; TRBD1 or TRBD2 may be the D gene (7 bases each). There are 14 residues in the CDR3. Trimming took off 3 bases at V and 5 bases at J, with 11 bases between the two ends. Germline V gives CDR1 SGHDT, CDR2 YYEEEE. The DNA for the CDR3 is TGTGCCAGCAGCTGGGAGGGACAGACCGGGGAGCTGTTTTTT. The encoded protein is CASSWEGQTGELFF.

This clonotype has just a few counts. The chain combines TRBV7-3 with TRBJ1-1, with D possibly matching TRBD1 (5 bases). This CDR3 contains 13 residues. Germline values: CDR1 SGHTA, CDR2 FQGTGA. Trimming removed 5 bases from V and 6 bases from J, with 13 bases in between. The CDR3 nucleotides read TGTGCCAGCAGCAAATCTGGGGGGGCTGAAGCTTTCTTT. Translation gives CASSKSGGAEAFF.

This clonotype occurred a few times. The chain is built from TRBV6-6 and TRBJ2-7; D unclear. The CDR3 totals 13 residues. V gave up 6 bases and J gave up 3 bases, with 12 bases separating them. Per the germline V gene, CDR1 is MNHNY and CDR2 is SVGAGI (reference sequence). The CDR3 DNA follows: TGTGCCAGCAGCCTGGCCACCTTCTACGAGCAGTACTTC. Residues: CASSLATFYEQYF.

To note about this clonotype: At one of its ends the junction is not consistent with the germline gene, which may arise from a read error. The J gene is TRBJ2-7, the V gene TRBV7-2; D may correspond to TRBD1 or TRBD2 (5 bases each). Germline assignment: CDR1 SGHTA and CDR2 FQGNSA. CDR3 length: 15 amino acids. In DNA form, the CDR3 reads TGTGACAGCAGCTTAGTAGCAGGGAGCTCCTACGATCAGTACTTC. This sequence encodes CDSSLVAGSSYDQYF.